The entry below gives a single T cell receptor (beta chain) sequence along with its context. The target antigen is unknown. The data originate from a study of Graves' ophthalmopathy and Graves' hyperthyroidism. At the level of the study: Blood was drawn at initial diagnosis, before any treatment. Study-wide points: Ophthalmopathy progression was predicted with 70.59% sensitivity and approximately 72% specificity.

Certain patients, namely those with other autoimmune diseases, uncontrolled infections, pregnancy or lactation, were excluded. Diagnosis was based on clinical symptoms, serum thyroxine, TRAb, thyroid ultrasound and orbital computed tomography. RNA transcripts served as template for amplifying TCR beta CDR3 sequences. The workflow started with a first-round RT-PCR run with HTBI primers and then moved on to a second-round multiplex PCR. Each CDR3 protein is one row after TCRdb ran MiXCR on the multiplex PCR reads. The sample holds almost 750,000 distinct CDR3 sequences, roughly 41% seen once. The CDR3 has 11 amino acids. V was shortened by 6 bases and J by 8 bases, with 13 bases between the two germline ends. The germline V gene has CDR1 SQVTM and CDR2 ANQGSEA.

The sample taken for sequencing was peripheral blood. The chain carries TRBV29-1 and TRBJ1-2; D perhaps matches TRBD1 (6 bases). This clonotype was obtained from an adult man with Graves' ophthalmopathy. The CDR3 DNA follows: TGCAGCGTCTCAGGGGCTCAAGGCTACACCTTC. It translates to CSVSGAQGYTF.